These 9 T cell receptor beta chains were sequenced from one sample in a study of shared clonotypes between healthy human individuals (dated by TCRdb to 2018 to 2021). Receptor libraries were prepared by the immunoSEQ multiplex PCR assay. TCRdb provides this immuneACCESS table in a form limited to in-frame rearrangements. Some clones are lacking; in checked studies, under half of them reflect an unresolved V gene, and why the rest are absent is not known. This sample holds 2,500,000 or so clones; around 92% were observed only once. The ten largest account for around 0.38% of the sample. Sequencing input: naive CD4+ T cells from PBMCs. The sample's cell subset or site label is to be understood as: CD45RA+ positively selected. These receptor sequences come from a young man in good health. Some clones in this sample may be carry-over from other donors' samples.

The chain joins TRBV27 to TRBJ1-3; no clear D. The V gene's germline CDR1 is MNHEY and CDR2 SMNVEV (reference sequence). CDR3 size: 16 residues. V was cut by 5 bases and J by 0 bases, with 14 bases left in between. CDR3 nucleotide sequence: TGTGCCAGCAGTAAATCAAAACCGAGCTCTGGAAACACCATATATTTT. This encodes CASSKSKPSSGNTIYF.

The V and J genes are TRBV28 and TRBJ2-2, with unresolved D. Germline-derived CDR1 and CDR2 are MDHEN and SYDVKM. The CDR3 spans 14 residues. Trimming removed 6 bases from V and 1 base from J, with 9 bases in between. CDR3 amino acids: CASSLRWNTGELFF. The CDR3 DNA is TGTGCCAGCAGCCTACGGTGGAACACCGGGGAGCTGTTTTTT.

This clone was picked up one time. This sequence joins TRBV6-6 and TRBJ2-7; TRBD2 matches 8 bases. CDR1 and CDR2 (germline): MNHNY, SVGAGI (reference sequence). The CDR3 extends over 12 amino acids. With 9 bases clipped from V and 0 bases from J, the junction kept 1 base outside the gene matches. In DNA, the CDR3 is TGTGCCAGTAGCGGGACCTCCTACGAGCAGTACTTC. It encodes CASSGTSYEQYF.

The chain is built from TRBV7-9 and TRBJ2-1; tentatively, D is TRBD1 or TRBD2 (5 bases each). CDR1 and CDR2 from the germline V gene are SEHNR and FQNEAQ (reference sequence). V lost 5 bases, J lost 11 bases, and 13 bases lay in between. The CDR3 totals 12 residues. This CDR3 reads CASSPPGGKQFF. The CDR3 coding sequence is TGTGCCAGCAGCCCCCCTGGGGGAAAGCAGTTCTTC.

This clone was detected only a few times. This CDR3 is CASSLLGVSYNEQFF. The DNA for the CDR3 is TGTGCCAGCAGCTTACTAGGGGTATCCTACAATGAGCAGTTCTTC. The rearrangement joins TRBV11-3 to TRBJ2-1; a weak D match, TRBD1 (5 bases). The germline V gene has CDR1 SGHNT and CDR2 YENEEA. V lost 2 bases, J lost 1 base, and 9 bases lay in between. The CDR3 has 15 amino acids.

A single count supports this clone. The chain employs TRBV6-6 and TRBJ2-1, with 7 positions matching TRBD2. The V and J ends lost 4 bases and 15 bases, in that order; junction bases with no gene match: 9. This CDR3 comprises 12 residues. Germline CDR1 reads MNHNY; CDR2 reads SVGAGI (reference sequence). CDR3: CASSFFGLGPFF. The CDR3 nucleotides read TGTGCCAGCAGTTTTTTTGGACTAGGCCCGTTCTTC.

CDR3 sequence (DNA): TGCGCCAGCAGCCAGACAGGGGAGAAAGCAGATACGCAGTATTTT. Residues: CASSQTGEKADTQYF. The rearrangement joins TRBV4-3 to TRBJ2-3, with 8 bases fitting TRBD1. The CDR3 is 15 residues long. The germline V gene has CDR1 LGHNA and CDR2 YSLEER. V shed 3 bases and J 4 bases; nucleotides not matched to a gene: 6.

Note on this clone: The junction does not match germline at one end; this may be a read error. The rearrangement links TRBV19 to TRBJ1-5; TRBD1 is a possible D gene (5 bases). The CDR3 contains 13 residues. Looked up from germline, CDR1 is LNHDA and CDR2 is SQIVND (reference sequence). The CDR3 loop reads CASGMDTDQPQHF. CDR3 DNA sequence: TGTGCCAGTGGTATGGACACTGATCAGCCCCAGCATTTT.

The rearrangement uses TRBV28 and TRBJ2-7, with unresolved D. Germline assignment: CDR1 MDHEN and CDR2 SYDVKM. The CDR3 totals 13 residues. V was shortened by 5 bases and J by 0 bases, with 8 bases between the two germline ends. Written as DNA, the CDR3 is TGTGCCAGCAGTGGACGGTTCTCCTACGAGCAGTACTTC. It translates to CASSGRFSYEQYF.